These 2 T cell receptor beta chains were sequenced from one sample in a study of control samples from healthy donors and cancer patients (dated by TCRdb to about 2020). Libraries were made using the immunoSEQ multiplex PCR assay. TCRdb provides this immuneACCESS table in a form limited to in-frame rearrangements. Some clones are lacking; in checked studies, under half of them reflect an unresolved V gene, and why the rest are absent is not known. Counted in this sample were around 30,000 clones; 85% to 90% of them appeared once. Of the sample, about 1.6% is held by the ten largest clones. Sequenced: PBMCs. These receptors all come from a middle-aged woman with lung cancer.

CDR3 amino acids: CASSLGTSGNTIYF. In DNA form, the CDR3 reads TGTGCCAGCAGCTTAGGGACTTCTGGAAACACCATATATTTT. The chain couples TRBV7-9 to TRBJ1-3; D not resolved. Germline CDR1 SEHNR, CDR2 FQNEAQ (reference sequence). This CDR3 comprises 14 residues. V dropped 1 base and J dropped 1 base, with 5 bases sitting between them.

This CDR3 reads CASSLSGTANYGYTF. CDR3 nucleotide sequence: TGTGCCAGCAGCTTATCCGGGACAGCTAACTATGGCTACACCTTC. The chain has TRBV7-2 and TRBJ1-2; 7 bases map to TRBD1. This CDR3 is 15 amino acids long. Unmatched junction bases numbered 3, after V lost 2 bases and J lost 0 bases. In germline, CDR1 is SGHTA, CDR2 FQGNSA.